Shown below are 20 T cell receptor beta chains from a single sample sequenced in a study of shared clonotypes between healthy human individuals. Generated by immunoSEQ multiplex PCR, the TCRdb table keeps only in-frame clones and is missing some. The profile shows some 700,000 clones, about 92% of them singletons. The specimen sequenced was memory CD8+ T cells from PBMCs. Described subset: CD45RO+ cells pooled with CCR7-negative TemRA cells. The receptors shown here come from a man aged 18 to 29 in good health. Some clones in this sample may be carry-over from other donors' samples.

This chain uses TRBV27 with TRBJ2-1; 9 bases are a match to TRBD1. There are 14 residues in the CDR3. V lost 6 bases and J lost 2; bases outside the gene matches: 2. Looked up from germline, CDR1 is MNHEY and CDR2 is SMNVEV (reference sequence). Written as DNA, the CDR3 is TGTGCCAGCAGCGGGACAGGGCCCTACAATGAGCAGTTCTTC. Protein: CASSGTGPYNEQFF.

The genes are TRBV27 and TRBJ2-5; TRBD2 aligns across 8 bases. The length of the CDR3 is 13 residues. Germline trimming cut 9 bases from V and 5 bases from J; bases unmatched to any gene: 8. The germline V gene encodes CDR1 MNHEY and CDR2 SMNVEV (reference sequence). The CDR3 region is CASSGGPLETQYF. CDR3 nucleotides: TGTGCCAGTTCGGGAGGGCCCTTGGAGACCCAGTACTTC.

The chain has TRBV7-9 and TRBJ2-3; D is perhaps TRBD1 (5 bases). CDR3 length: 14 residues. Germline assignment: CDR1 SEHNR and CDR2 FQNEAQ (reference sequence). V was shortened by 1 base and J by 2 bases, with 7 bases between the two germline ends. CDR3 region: CASSLGRDTDTQYF. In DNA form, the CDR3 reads TGTGCCAGCAGCTTAGGCAGGGACACAGATACGCAGTATTTT.

The CDR3 sequence is CSVAVGTYGNEQFF. The CDR3, as DNA: TGCAGCGTTGCAGTGGGGACATATGGCAATGAGCAGTTCTTC. This chain uses TRBV29-1 with TRBJ2-1, with D possibly matching TRBD1 (6 bases). The V gene lost 4 bases and the J gene lost 6 bases, with 16 bases spanning the gap. This CDR3 comprises 14 residues. Germline CDR1 SQVTM, CDR2 ANQGSEA.

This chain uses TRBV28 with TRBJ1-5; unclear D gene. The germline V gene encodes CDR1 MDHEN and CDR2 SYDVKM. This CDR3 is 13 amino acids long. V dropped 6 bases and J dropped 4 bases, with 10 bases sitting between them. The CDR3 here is CASSAGANQPQHF. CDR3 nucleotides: TGTGCCAGCAGCGCAGGAGCAAATCAGCCCCAGCATTTT.

The CDR3 here is CASSPGLKTYEQYF. The DNA for the CDR3 is TGCGCCAGCAGCCCCGGTTTAAAAACCTACGAGCAGTACTTC. The rearrangement uses TRBV4-3 and TRBJ2-7, with D unresolved. The CDR3 contains 14 residues. Germline-derived CDR1 and CDR2 are LGHNA and YSLEER. V lost 4 bases to trimming and J lost 2 bases, with 12 bases between them.

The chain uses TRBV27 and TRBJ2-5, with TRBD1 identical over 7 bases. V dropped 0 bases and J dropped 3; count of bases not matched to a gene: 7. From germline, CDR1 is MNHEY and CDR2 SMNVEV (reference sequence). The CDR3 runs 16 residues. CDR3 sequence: CASSLSFVQGEETQYF. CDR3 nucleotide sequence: TGTGCCAGCAGTTTATCGTTTGTGCAGGGGGAAGAGACCCAGTACTTC.

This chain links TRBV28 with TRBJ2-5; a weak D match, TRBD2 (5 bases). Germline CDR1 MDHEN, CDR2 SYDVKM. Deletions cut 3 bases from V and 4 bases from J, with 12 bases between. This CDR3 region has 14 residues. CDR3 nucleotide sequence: TGTGCCAGCAGTTTTGTCAGAGGAGGAGAGACCCAGTACTTC. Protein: CASSFVRGGETQYF.

The CDR3 sequence is CASSQEYGRANEKLFF. The CDR3, as DNA: TGTGCCAGCAGCCAAGAATATGGCAGAGCTAATGAAAAACTGTTTTTT. The chain links TRBV14 to TRBJ1-4; D call uncertain. This CDR3 region has 16 residues. Trimming shortened V by 0 bases and J by 3 bases, and 11 bases separated the two germline ends. Germline assignment: CDR1 SGHDN and CDR2 FVKESK. Drawing the rest from reference TRBV14 and TRBJ1-4, the complete variable domain is EAGVTQFPSHSVIEKGQTVTLRCDPISGHDNLYWYRRVMGKEIKFLLHFVKESKQDESGMPNNRFLAERTGGTYSTLKVQPAELEDSGVYFCASSQEYGRANEKLFFGSGTQLSVL.

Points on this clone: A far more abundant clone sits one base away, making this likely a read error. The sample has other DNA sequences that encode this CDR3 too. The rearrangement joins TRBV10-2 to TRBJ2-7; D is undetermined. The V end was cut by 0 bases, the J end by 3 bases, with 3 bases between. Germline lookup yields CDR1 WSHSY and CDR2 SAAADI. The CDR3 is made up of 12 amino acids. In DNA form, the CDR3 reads TGCGCCAGCAGTGAGTCGGGCTACGAGCAGTACTTC. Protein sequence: CASSESGYEQYF.

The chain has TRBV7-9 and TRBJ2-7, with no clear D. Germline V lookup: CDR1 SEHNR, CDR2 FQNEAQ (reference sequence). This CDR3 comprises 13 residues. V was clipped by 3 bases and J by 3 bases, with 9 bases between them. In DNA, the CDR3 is TGTGCCAGCAGCTTCCCGGAAAACTACGAGCAGTACTTC. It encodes CASSFPENYEQYF.

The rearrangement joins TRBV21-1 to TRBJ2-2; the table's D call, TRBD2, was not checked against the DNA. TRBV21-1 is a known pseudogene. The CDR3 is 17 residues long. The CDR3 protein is CASSKARRVPDTGELFF. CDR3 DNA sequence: TGTGCCAGCAGCAAGGCACGGCGGGTACCAGACACCGGGGAGCTGTTTTTT.

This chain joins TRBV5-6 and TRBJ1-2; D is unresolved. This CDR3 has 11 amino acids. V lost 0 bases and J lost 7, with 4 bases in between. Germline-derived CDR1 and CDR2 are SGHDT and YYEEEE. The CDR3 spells CASSLASGYTF. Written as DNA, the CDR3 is TGTGCCAGCAGCTTGGCTAGTGGCTACACCTTC. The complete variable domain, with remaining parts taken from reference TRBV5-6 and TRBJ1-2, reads DAGVTQSPTHLIKTRGQQVTLRCSPKSGHDTVSWYQQALGQGPQFIFQYYEEEERQRGNFPDRFSGHQFPNYSSELNVNALLLGDSALYLCASSLASGYTFGSGTRLTVV.

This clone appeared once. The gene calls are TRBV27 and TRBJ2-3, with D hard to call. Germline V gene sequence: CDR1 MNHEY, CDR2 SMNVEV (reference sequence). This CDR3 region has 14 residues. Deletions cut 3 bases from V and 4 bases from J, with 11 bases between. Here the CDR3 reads CASSLSAYPDTQYF. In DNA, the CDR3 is TGTGCCAGCAGTTTGTCGGCCTACCCAGATACGCAGTATTTT.

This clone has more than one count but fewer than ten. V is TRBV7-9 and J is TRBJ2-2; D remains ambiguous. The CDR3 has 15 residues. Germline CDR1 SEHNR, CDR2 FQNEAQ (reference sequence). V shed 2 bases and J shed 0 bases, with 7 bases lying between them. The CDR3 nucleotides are TGTGCCAGCAGCTTACAGGTAGCGAACACCGGGGAGCTGTTTTTT. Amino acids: CASSLQVANTGELFF.

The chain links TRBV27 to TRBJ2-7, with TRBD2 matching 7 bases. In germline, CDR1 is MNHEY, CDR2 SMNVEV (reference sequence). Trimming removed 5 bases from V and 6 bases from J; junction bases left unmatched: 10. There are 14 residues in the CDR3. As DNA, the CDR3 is TGTGCCAGCAGTCCTAGACTAGCCACAGTCGAGCAGTACTTC. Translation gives CASSPRLATVEQYF.

CDR3 sequence (DNA): TGTGCCAGCAGTTACCTCCGGAGCAATCAGCCCCAGCATTTT. Translated, it gives CASSYLRSNQPQHF. The chain combines TRBV6-6 with TRBJ1-5; D is undetermined. CDR3 length: 14 amino acids. The V end lost 2 bases, the J end lost 1 base, and 6 bases lay between the germline ends. From germline, CDR1 is MNHNY and CDR2 SVGAGI (reference sequence).

CDR3 sequence (DNA): TGTGCCAGCAGCCAAGACCGTCCGCTAGCGGGAACAGATACGCAGTATTTT. Translation: CASSQDRPLAGTDTQYF. The V gene is TRBV4-2, the J gene TRBJ2-3; TRBD2 matches 9 bases. V was clipped by 0 bases and J by 3 bases; unmatched bases: 7. Germline assignment: CDR1 LGHNA and CDR2 YNFKEQ. The CDR3 spans 17 residues.

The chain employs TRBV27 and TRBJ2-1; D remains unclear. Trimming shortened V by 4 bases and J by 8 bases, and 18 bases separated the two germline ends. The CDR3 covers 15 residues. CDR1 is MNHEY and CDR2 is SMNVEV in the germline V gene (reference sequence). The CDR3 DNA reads TGTGCCAGCAGTTCAGGCAGTATAGTTTGGGATGAGCAGTTCTTC. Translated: CASSSGSIVWDEQFF.

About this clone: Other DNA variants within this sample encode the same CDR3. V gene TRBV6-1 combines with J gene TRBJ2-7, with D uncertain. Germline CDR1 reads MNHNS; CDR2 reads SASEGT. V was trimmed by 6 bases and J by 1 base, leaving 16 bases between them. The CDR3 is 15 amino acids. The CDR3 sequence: CASSPRASSSYEQYF. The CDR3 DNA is TGTGCCAGCAGCCCTAGGGCGAGTTCTTCCTACGAGCAGTACTTC.